The 31 T cell receptor beta chains presented below share a single source sample, sequenced in a study of T cell responses to AZD1222 COVID-19 vaccine. Clones were sequenced by immunoSEQ multiplex PCR, and TCRdb holds only the in-frame ones, with some missing. The sample comprises about 140,000 clones, roughly 85% of which are singletons, and 7.9% rests with the top ten. Sequencing used peripheral blood, obtained 28 days after the second dose of the MenACWY control vaccine. The receptors here all came from an adult who received the MenACWY meningococcal vaccine as a control.

This clone was observed a few times. The chain couples TRBV9 to TRBJ2-3; 11 bases align to TRBD2. Germline CDR1 is SGDLS and CDR2 is YYNGEE. There are 19 residues in the CDR3. The V segment lost 0 bases and the J segment 1 base; nucleotides outside the gene matches: 10. CDR3 loop: CASSVGPRSGRAGTDTQYF. CDR3 nucleotide sequence: TGTGCCAGCAGCGTAGGCCCCCGTAGCGGGAGGGCAGGCACAGATACGCAGTATTTT.

This clone has more than one count but fewer than ten. The V gene is TRBV6-5, the J gene TRBJ1-3, with D unresolved. This CDR3 spans 16 amino acids. Germline V gene lookup returns CDR1 MNHEY and CDR2 SVGAGI. V lost 1 base and J 2 bases, leaving 12 bases between the germline ends. The CDR3 DNA is TGTGCCAGCAGTTACTATTGGGAGCCCACTGGAAACACCATATATTTT. The encoded protein is CASSYYWEPTGNTIYF.

The chain links TRBV19 to TRBJ1-6; TRBD1 matches 10 bases. V lost 5 bases and J lost 10; bases outside the gene matches: 14. There are 17 residues in the CDR3. Germline CDR1 and CDR2: LNHDA and SQIVND (reference sequence). CDR3 coding DNA: TGTGCCAGTAGTCCTCGACAGGGGGCGGGCATCGGATCACCCCTCCACTTT. Amino acids: CASSPRQGAGIGSPLHF.

This chain joins TRBV5-5 and TRBJ1-2, with D perhaps TRBD1 (5 bases). Trimming left V 2 bases short and J 6 bases short, with 17 bases between. In germline, CDR1 is SGHKS, CDR2 YYEKEE (reference sequence). The CDR3 is made up of 15 amino acids. The CDR3 here is CASSFQGRGMDGYTF. In nucleotides, the CDR3 is TGTGCCAGCAGCTTTCAGGGCCGGGGTATGGATGGCTACACCTTC.

The J gene is TRBJ1-2, the V gene TRBV7-9; D might be TRBD1 (6 bases). The CDR3 is 19 amino acids. Trimming shortened V by 5 bases and J by 2 bases, and 27 bases separated the two germline ends. Germline V gives CDR1 SEHNR, CDR2 FQNEAQ (reference sequence). The CDR3 DNA sequence: TGTGCCAGCAGCACCGCCCCGGGACTGTTGGGGGCGGGGAACTATGGCTACACCTTC. It encodes CASSTAPGLLGAGNYGYTF.

V gene TRBV27 combines with J gene TRBJ1-4; D might be TRBD1 (5 bases). The CDR3 extends over 14 amino acids. Trimming left V 5 bases short and J 5 bases short, with 12 bases between. Germline-derived CDR1 and CDR2 are MNHEY and SMNVEV (reference sequence). This chain's CDR3 is CASSPLTGNEKLFF. The CDR3 region has the DNA TGTGCCAGCAGTCCCCTAACAGGCAATGAAAAACTGTTTTTT.

The chain uses TRBV29-1 and TRBJ1-1; D ambiguous. This CDR3 comprises 11 residues. Germline lookup yields CDR1 SQVTM and CDR2 ANQGSEA. V was trimmed by 6 bases and J by 8 bases, leaving 13 bases between them. CDR3 protein: CSVRLGFEAFF. CDR3 coding DNA: TGCAGCGTCCGCTTGGGATTCGAAGCTTTCTTT.

The V and J genes are TRBV18 and TRBJ2-7; D possibly matches TRBD1 or TRBD2 (5 bases each). Trimming cost V 8 bases and J 6 bases, with 17 bases left between them. The CDR3 runs 13 residues. Germline CDR1 and CDR2: KGHSH and LQKENI. CDR3 bases: TGTGCCAGCACCCGGGACCCTAACGGCGAGCAGTACGTC. It encodes CASTRDPNGEQYV.

This clone was seen a few times. The chain combines TRBV7-9 with TRBJ1-1; D call uncertain. Germline V gene lookup returns CDR1 SEHNR and CDR2 FQNEAQ (reference sequence). The CDR3 contains 14 residues. V was cut by 7 bases and J by 1 base, with 13 bases left in between. CDR3 sequence: CASKPTTQNTEAFF. The CDR3 DNA reads as TGTGCCAGCAAACCCACGACCCAGAACACTGAAGCTTTCTTT. Looking up the rest from reference TRBV7-9 and TRBJ1-1 gives the full variable domain: DTGVSQNPRHKITKRGQNVTFRCDPISEHNRLYWYRQTLGQGPEFLTYFQNEAQLEKSRLLSDRFSAERPKGSFSTLEIQRTEQGDSAMYLCASKPTTQNTEAFFGQGTRLTVV.

This chain links TRBV3-1 (or the pseudogene TRBV3-2) with TRBJ2-7; D is undetermined. CDR1 is LGHDT and CDR2 is YNNKEL in the germline V gene (reference sequence). The CDR3 covers 15 residues. V was clipped by 7 bases and J by 3 bases, with 19 bases between them. As DNA, the CDR3 is TGTGCCAGCACCCCCCGCGGACCCGAACTCTACGAGCAGTACTTC. Translating gives CASTPRGPELYEQYF.

Here the CDR3 DNA reads TGTGCCAGCAGCCAAGTATCAGGGGAAAAACTGTTTTTT. It codes for CASSQVSGEKLFF. The J gene is TRBJ1-4, the V gene TRBV3-1 (or the pseudogene TRBV3-2); a possible D gene is TRBD1 (5 bases). CDR1 LGHDT and CDR2 YNNKEL come from the germline V gene (reference sequence). The V and J ends lost 1 base and 8 bases respectively, with 8 bases between them. The CDR3 runs 13 residues.

This clone was picked up a small number of times. Other DNA sequences in the sample encode the same CDR3. This sequence joins TRBV6-2 or TRBV6-3 and TRBJ1-5; D is perhaps TRBD1 (5 bases). V was cut by 2 bases and J by 3 bases, with 8 bases left in between. The CDR3 extends over 14 amino acids. Germline V CDR1 and CDR2: MNHEY, SVGEGT. CDR3 DNA: TGTGCCAGCAGTTACGACAGCCTCAATCAGCCCCAGCATTTT. Encoded protein: CASSYDSLNQPQHF.

The chain is built from TRBV5-1 and TRBJ2-5; 11 bases are a match to TRBD1. Germline CDR1 reads SGHRS; CDR2 reads YFSETQ. J was trimmed by 5 bases and V by 4 bases; bases with no gene match: 19. The CDR3 is 19 residues long. CDR3 in DNA: TGCGCCAGCAGCCCGGGAGGGACAGGGGGTATAGCGGGACATGAGACCCAGTACTTC. It specifies CASSPGGTGGIAGHETQYF. Full variable domain (missing parts from reference TRBV5-1 and TRBJ2-5): KAGVTQTPRYLIKTRGQQVTLSCSPISGHRSVSWYQQTPGQGLQFLFEYFSETQRNKGNFPGRFSGRQFSNSRSEMNVSTLELGDSALYLCASSPGGTGGIAGHETQYFGPGTRLLVL.

This chain uses TRBV5-4 with TRBJ1-2; the match to TRBD1 covers 8 bases. The trim removed 0 bases at V and 4 bases at J, leaving 5 bases unmatched. CDR3 length equals 15 residues. Germline CDR1 SGHNT, CDR2 YYREEE (reference sequence). As DNA, the CDR3 is TGTGCCAGCAGCTTGGGACAGGGGAGGCTCTATGGCTACACCTTC. Translation gives CASSLGQGRLYGYTF.

The chain recombines TRBV6-5 with TRBJ1-2; D may be TRBD1 (6 bases). CDR3 length: 14 amino acids. Germline V gives CDR1 MNHEY, CDR2 SVGAGI. V was clipped by 7 bases and J by 4 bases, with 16 bases between them. CDR3 nucleotides: TGTGCCAGCATCCGAGACAGGCTTATCTATGGCTACACCTTC. Translated: CASIRDRLIYGYTF.

This chain uses TRBV9 with TRBJ1-1; D ambiguous. There are 14 residues in the CDR3. CDR1 is SGDLS and CDR2 is YYNGEE in the germline V gene. Trimming removed 0 bases at V and 4 bases at J, with 10 bases between. The CDR3 protein is CASSVVGESTEAFF. CDR3 nucleotides: TGTGCCAGCAGCGTAGTCGGAGAGTCCACTGAAGCTTTCTTT.

The chain couples TRBV7-2 to TRBJ2-1, with 10 bases that match TRBD2. Germline V gene data show CDR1 as SGHTA and CDR2 as FQGNSA. This CDR3 has 14 amino acids. V dropped 6 bases and J dropped 6; count of bases not matched to a gene: 5. The CDR3 sequence: CASRLAGAINEQFF. DNA of the CDR3: TGTGCCAGCAGGCTAGCGGGAGCTATCAATGAGCAGTTCTTC.

This clone was observed a single time. The genes are TRBV5-4 and TRBJ2-7; 7 bases match TRBD2. This CDR3 has 14 amino acids. The germline V gene has CDR1 SGHNT and CDR2 YYREEE (reference sequence). J lost 5 bases, V lost 0 bases, and 5 bases had no gene match. The CDR3 here is CASSLGTRDDEQYF. In DNA form, the CDR3 reads TGTGCCAGCAGCTTGGGGACTAGAGATGACGAGCAGTACTTC.

The V call is TRBV27, the J call TRBJ2-1, with 14 bases lining up with TRBD2. The CDR3 consists of 15 residues. Germline V gene sequence: CDR1 MNHEY, CDR2 SMNVEV (reference sequence). Losses at the gene ends were 8 bases for V and 5 bases for J; bases not matched to a gene: 5. The CDR3 DNA is TGTGCCAGCCGGACTAGCGGGAGGTACAACAATGAGCAGTTCTTC. Protein: CASRTSGRYNNEQFF.

This chain connects TRBV10-3 to TRBJ1-1; D gene ambiguous. Germline V gene sequence: CDR1 ENHRY, CDR2 SYGVKD. V lost 4 bases and J lost 0, with 3 bases in between. The CDR3 loop spans 12 amino acids. CDR3 sequence (DNA): TGTGCCATCAGTGTGATGAACACTGAAGCTTTCTTT. Translated: CAISVMNTEAFF.

This sequence joins TRBV5-4 and TRBJ2-3, with D perhaps being TRBD1 or TRBD2 (5 bases each). V lost 3 bases to trimming and J lost 3 bases, with 14 bases between them. Germline V gene lookup returns CDR1 SGHNT and CDR2 YYREEE (reference sequence). The CDR3 sequence is 15 residues long. The DNA of the CDR3 is TGTGCCAGCAGCTCATGGCAGGGACGGACAGATACGCAGTATTTT. This translates into CASSSWQGRTDTQYF.

The chain employs TRBV28 and TRBJ1-5; no reliable D call. The V gene lost 9 bases and the J gene lost 10 bases, with 16 bases spanning the gap. This CDR3 spans 12 amino acids. Germline V gene sequence: CDR1 MDHEN, CDR2 SYDVKM. The CDR3 is CASRTGVRPQHF. CDR3 in DNA: TGTGCCAGTCGGACCGGGGTACGACCCCAGCATTTT.

Details on this clone: A read error may account for a junction end that differs from germline. The chain links TRBV11-2 to TRBJ2-7, with TRBD2 matching 7 bases. The CDR3 runs 14 residues. From germline, CDR1 is SGHAT and CDR2 FQNNGV. CDR3 sequence reads: CASSLKGLPGGLRF. Here the CDR3 DNA reads TGTGCCAGCAGCTTAAAGGGCCTACCGGGGGGACTTCGTTTC.

This clone is a singleton in its sample. The chain recombines TRBV29-1 with TRBJ1-1; the D is unclear. This CDR3 contains 11 residues. Germline CDR1 reads SQVTM; CDR2 reads ANQGSEA. Trimming shortened V by 6 bases and J by 3 bases, and 8 bases separated the two germline ends. CDR3 sequence (DNA): TGCAGCGTAGCCACGGACACTGAAGCTTTCTTT. Protein sequence: CSVATDTEAFF.

The chain uses TRBV4-1 and TRBJ1-2; maybe TRBD1 (5 bases). Germline V gene sequence: CDR1 MGHRA, CDR2 YSYEKL. Trimming left V 7 bases short and J 2 bases short, with 17 bases between. The CDR3 runs to 15 residues. This CDR3 is CASNPTQGENYGYTF. DNA of the CDR3: TGCGCCAGCAACCCAACCCAAGGGGAGAACTATGGCTACACCTTC.

V is TRBV9 and J is TRBJ2-5, with D possibly being TRBD2 (6 bases). Trimming took 0 bases from V and 2 from J, leaving 17 bases between them. Germline CDR1 SGDLS, CDR2 YYNGEE. The CDR3 length is 17 residues. In DNA, the CDR3 is TGTGCCAGCAGCGTAGGGGTTAGCGGAGGATTACAAGAGACCCAGTACTTC. This gives the protein CASSVGVSGGLQETQYF.

The CDR3 spells CASRSRGLDNSPLHF. The CDR3 DNA sequence: TGTGCCAGCAGATCTCGGGGGCTAGACAATTCACCCCTCCACTTT. The rearrangement joins TRBV5-4 to TRBJ1-6, with D possibly matching TRBD1 (6 bases). This CDR3 is 15 amino acids long. Germline CDR1 is SGHNT and CDR2 is YYREEE (reference sequence). V was pared by 5 bases and J by 7 bases, with 16 bases between. The full variable domain, with the rest looked up from reference TRBV5-4 and TRBJ1-6, is ETGVTQSPTHLIKTRGQQVTLRCSSQSGHNTVSWYQQALGQGPQFIFQYYREEENGRGNFPPRFSGLQFPNYSSELNVNALELDDSALYLCASRSRGLDNSPLHFGNGTRLTVT.

As DNA, the CDR3 is TGTGCCAGCTCACCAGGGGAGGGGGCCGGAATCGAGCAGTACTTC. Encoded protein: CASSPGEGAGIEQYF. V usage is TRBV18 and J usage is TRBJ2-7, with D possibly called TRBD1 or TRBD2 (7 bases each). The CDR3 runs to 15 residues. Per the germline V gene, CDR1 is KGHSH and CDR2 is LQKENI. Trimming stripped 2 bases from V and 6 bases from J, with 17 bases between.

The table lists this clone with a count of one. The chain recombines TRBV12-5 with TRBJ2-1, with a possible D match to TRBD1 (7 bases). The V gene's germline CDR1 is LGHNT and CDR2 FRNRAP. V shed 3 bases and J shed 4 bases, with 16 bases lying between them. This CDR3 has 16 amino acids. The CDR3, as DNA: TGTGCTAGTGGTTTCAGGGGGGTCGGTCCGTACAATGAGCAGTTCTTC. This gives the protein CASGFRGVGPYNEQFF.

V is TRBV11-2 and J is TRBJ1-2; 9 bases match TRBD1. The CDR3 spans 14 residues. Losses at the gene ends were 0 bases for V and 13 bases for J; bases not matched to a gene: 9. The germline gives CDR1 SGHAT, CDR2 FQNNGV. CDR3 bases: TGTGCCAGCAGCTTAGATGGGGGACAGGGTACATCCACCTTC. Encoded protein: CASSLDGGQGTSTF. Variable domain in full (rest from reference TRBV11-2 and TRBJ1-2): EAGVAQSPRYKIIEKRQSVAFWCNPISGHATLYWYQQILGQGPKLLIQFQNNGVVDDSQLPKDRFSAERLKGVDSTLKIQPAKLEDSAVYLCASSLDGGQGTSTFGSGTRLTVV.

V is TRBV9 and J is TRBJ1-2; TRBD1 agrees at 7 bases. The CDR3 spans 14 residues. CDR1 and CDR2 from the germline V gene are SGDLS and YYNGEE. J was trimmed by 2 bases and V by 3 bases; bases with no gene match: 4. CDR3 nucleotide sequence: TGTGCCAGCAGCGGAGGGACAGCCAACTATGGCTACACCTTC. This codes for CASSGGTANYGYTF. The variable domain in full, with the rest retrieved from reference TRBV9 and TRBJ1-2, is DSGVTQTPKHLITATGQRVTLRCSPRSGDLSVYWYQQSLDQGLQFLIQYYNGEERAKGNILERFSAQQFPDLHSELNLSSLELGDSALYFCASSGGTANYGYTFGSGTRLTVV.